The 17 T cell receptor beta chains below were found in one sample sequenced in a study of early T cells in non-severe SARS-CoV-2 infection. TCRdb used MiXCR to reprocess the 5' RACE reads, holding one entry per CDR3 protein. There are about 59,000 distinct CDR3 sequences in the sample; approximately 13% occur only once, and about 9.3% lies in the top ten. The source was whole blood, collected at baseline. The receptor set was obtained from an adult who was a healthcare worker with PCR-confirmed SARS-CoV-2 infection or an uninfected control (not recorded which).

This clonotype is termed medium-sized (0.01 to 0.1%). V and J are TRBV29-1 and TRBJ1-5; D may be TRBD1 (5 bases). Germline V gives CDR1 SQVTM, CDR2 ANQGSEA. Trimming stripped 4 bases from V and 7 bases from J, with 11 bases between. The CDR3 totals 12 residues. The CDR3 loop is CSVGGVGQPQHF. The CDR3 DNA reads as TGCAGCGTTGGGGGGGTAGGACAGCCCCAGCATTTT.

This clonotype was found a few times. The chain recombines TRBV27 with TRBJ2-1, with 9 bases identical to TRBD2. J was trimmed by 4 bases and V by 5 bases; bases with no gene match: 3. Germline CDR1 is MNHEY and CDR2 is SMNVEV (reference sequence). CDR3 length: 14 residues. CDR3: CASSVSGGYNEQFF. In DNA, the CDR3 is TGTGCCAGCAGTGTTAGCGGGGGTTACAATGAGCAGTTCTTC.

Many counts were recorded for this clonotype. The rearrangement uses TRBV20-1 and TRBJ1-5; 12 positions agree with TRBD1. Looked up from germline, CDR1 is DFQATT and CDR2 is SNEGSKA (reference sequence). The V segment lost 3 bases and the J segment 1 base; nucleotides outside the gene matches: 7. This CDR3 comprises 17 residues. CDR3 nucleotide sequence: TGCAGTGCTAGGGGACAGGGGGCATTAGGGAGCAATCAGCCCCAGCATTTT. Its protein is CSARGQGALGSNQPQHF.

This clonotype was counted only a few times. The rearrangement uses TRBV28 and TRBJ2-5; D tentatively fits TRBD1 or TRBD2 (6 bases each). Germline CDR1 reads MDHEN; CDR2 reads SYDVKM. This CDR3 comprises 15 residues. V lost 5 bases and J lost 2, with 15 bases in between. CDR3: CASSGGGTGQETQYF. DNA of the CDR3: TGTGCCAGCAGTGGAGGGGGAACTGGGCAAGAGACCCAGTACTTC. Together with reference TRBV28 and TRBJ2-5, the CDR3 gives the full variable domain: DVKVTQSSRYLVKRTGEKVFLECVQDMDHENMFWYRQDPGLGLRLIYFSYDVKMKEKGDIPEGYSVSREKKERFSLILESASTNQTSMYLCASSGGGTGQETQYFGPGTRLLVL.

This clonotype was detected ten times or more. The J gene is TRBJ1-2, the V gene TRBV2; perhaps TRBD1 as D (6 bases). Trimming stripped 5 bases from V and 4 bases from J, with 14 bases between. CDR3 length: 14 residues. Germline CDR1 SNHLY, CDR2 FYNNEI. The DNA of the CDR3 is TGTGCCAGCAGTTTGGCAGGGGAGGCCTATGGCTACACCTTC. Translated, it gives CASSLAGEAYGYTF.

This clonotype has ten or more counts. The chain carries TRBV28 and TRBJ1-1; D not resolved. Germline V gene data show CDR1 as MDHEN and CDR2 as SYDVKM. The CDR3 contains 14 residues. Trimming pared 1 base from V and 6 bases from J, leaving 12 bases between. In DNA, the CDR3 is TGTGCCAGCAGTTTATTGCGCAGGAGTGCTGAAGCTTTCTTT. Its translation: CASSLLRRSAEAFF. Filled out from reference TRBV28 and TRBJ1-1, the complete variable domain reads DVKVTQSSRYLVKRTGEKVFLECVQDMDHENMFWYRQDPGLGLRLIYFSYDVKMKEKGDIPEGYSVSREKKERFSLILESASTNQTSMYLCASSLLRRSAEAFFGQGTRLTVV.

V and J are TRBV5-1 and TRBJ1-1; D remains ambiguous. Germline-derived CDR1 and CDR2 are SGHRS and YFSETQ. The CDR3 is made up of 11 amino acids. Deletions cut 6 bases from V and 4 bases from J, with 7 bases between. The CDR3 bases are TGCGCCAGCACCCTAGGCACTGAAGCTTTCTTT. Its protein is CASTLGTEAFF.

This clonotype was detected ten times or more. The chain recombines TRBV7-9 with TRBJ2-2; D is unresolved. Germline V gene sequence: CDR1 SEHNR, CDR2 FQNEAQ (reference sequence). CDR3 size: 15 residues. The V end lost 5 bases, the J end lost 0 bases, and 10 bases lay between the germline ends. This CDR3 reads CASSPRPSNTGELFF. The CDR3 DNA reads TGTGCCAGCAGCCCTCGGCCTTCGAACACCGGGGAGCTGTTTTTT.

The rearrangement joins TRBV6-5 to TRBJ2-1; TRBD2 agrees at 10 bases. The CDR3 length is 15 residues. Germline values: CDR1 MNHEY, CDR2 SVGAGI. The J segment lost 4 bases and the V segment lost 0 bases, leaving 0 bases of the junction unmatched. This CDR3 reads CASSYSTSGYNEQFF. For the CDR3, the DNA is TGTGCCAGCAGTTACTCGACTAGCGGGTACAATGAGCAGTTCTTC.

The table lists this clonotype with a few counts. The chain couples TRBV19 to TRBJ1-2; TRBD1 matches 9 bases. CDR3 length equals 15 residues. V gave up 3 bases and J gave up 2 bases; unmatched junction bases: 4. Germline CDR1 reads LNHDA; CDR2 reads SQIVND (reference sequence). DNA for the CDR3: TGTGCCAGTAGTATTCAAACAGGGGGCAACTATGGCTACACCTTC. Translation gives CASSIQTGGNYGYTF.

This chain connects TRBV27 to TRBJ1-1; maybe TRBD1 (5 bases). Germline V gene lookup returns CDR1 MNHEY and CDR2 SMNVEV (reference sequence). The CDR3 has 15 residues. Trimming left V 4 bases short and J 5 bases short, with 17 bases between. This chain's CDR3 is CASSYTRRGRTEAFF. The CDR3 bases are TGTGCCAGCAGTTACACCCGAAGGGGACGGACTGAAGCTTTCTTT.

The sample holds many counts of this clonotype. The chain couples TRBV5-1 to TRBJ2-3; tentative D call: TRBD2 (6 bases). From germline, CDR1 is SGHRS and CDR2 YFSETQ. This CDR3 has 15 residues. The V and J ends lost 0 bases and 2 bases respectively, with 10 bases between them. The CDR3 here is CASSLAGVHTDTQYF. Here the CDR3 DNA reads TGCGCCAGCAGCTTGGCGGGGGTGCACACAGATACGCAGTATTTT.

This clonotype was seen at least ten times. The rearrangement joins TRBV6-6 to TRBJ1-1; no definite D call. Trimming left V 0 bases short and J 8 bases short, with 13 bases between. This CDR3 has 14 residues. Germline assignment: CDR1 MNHNY and CDR2 SVGAGI (reference sequence). In DNA, the CDR3 is TGTGCCAGCAGTTACTCCGCAGCCGAAGCCGAAGCTTTCTTT. Translated: CASSYSAAEAEAFF.

This clonotype was observed a few times. The rearrangement uses TRBV15 and TRBJ2-7, with 10 bases lining up with TRBD2. Germline lookup yields CDR1 LNHNV and CDR2 YYDKDF (reference sequence). Losses at the gene ends were 2 bases for V and 4 bases for J; bases not matched to a gene: 8. The CDR3 consists of 16 residues. DNA of the CDR3: TGTGCCACCAGCAGAACAGCGGGAGGGCCTTTTTACGAGCAGTACTTC. This encodes CATSRTAGGPFYEQYF.

The chain couples TRBV28 to TRBJ2-1; D is ambiguous. There are 12 residues in the CDR3. Looked up from germline, CDR1 is MDHEN and CDR2 is SYDVKM. V lost 7 bases to trimming and J lost 6 bases, with 10 bases between them. CDR3 residues: CASIGMGNEQFF. The CDR3, as DNA: TGTGCCAGCATAGGTATGGGCAATGAGCAGTTCTTC.

The rearrangement links TRBV2 to TRBJ2-2; a weak D match, TRBD1 (6 bases). The germline gives CDR1 SNHLY, CDR2 FYNNEI. The CDR3 has 16 amino acids. V was shortened by 5 bases and J by 0 bases, with 13 bases between the two germline ends. The CDR3 DNA reads TGTGCCAGCAGTTACACAGGGACCGCGAACACCGGGGAGCTGTTTTTT. Translation: CASSYTGTANTGELFF.

The CDR3, as DNA: TGTGCCAGCAGTCCTGACCAGGGATCCTACGAGCAGTACTTC. Amino acids: CASSPDQGSYEQYF. This chain links TRBV2 with TRBJ2-7; weak D call: TRBD1 (5 bases). The germline gives CDR1 SNHLY, CDR2 FYNNEI. CDR3 length equals 14 residues. V dropped 5 bases and J dropped 1 base, with 12 bases sitting between them. The whole variable domain, filled in from reference TRBV2 and TRBJ2-7, reads EPEVTQTPSHQVTQMGQEVILRCVPISNHLYFYWYRQILGQKVEFLVSFYNNEISEKSEIFDDQFSVERPDGSNFTLKIRSTKLEDSAMYFCASSPDQGSYEQYFGPGTRLTVT.